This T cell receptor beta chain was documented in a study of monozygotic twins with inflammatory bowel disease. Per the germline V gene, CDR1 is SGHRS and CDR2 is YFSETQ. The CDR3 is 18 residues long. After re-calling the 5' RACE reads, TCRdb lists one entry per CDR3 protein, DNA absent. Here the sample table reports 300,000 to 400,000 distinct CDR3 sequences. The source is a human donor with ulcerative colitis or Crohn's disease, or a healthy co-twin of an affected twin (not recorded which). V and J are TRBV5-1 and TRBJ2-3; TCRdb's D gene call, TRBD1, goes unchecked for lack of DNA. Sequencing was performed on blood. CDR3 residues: CASSLSSGQGIRTDTQYF.